The 24 T cell receptor beta chains presented below share a single source sample, sequenced in a study of breast tumors, draining lymph nodes, adjacent tissues. Each CDR3 protein is one row after TCRdb ran MiXCR on the multiplex PCR reads. The table lists around 140,000 distinct CDR3 sequences, 30% to 35% of them singletons. The lymph nodes were axillary draining lymph nodes from breast cancer patients. Sequencing was performed on axillary lymph node tissue. These receptors all stem from a female donor with breast cancer. Some clones in this sample may be carry-over from other donors' samples.

This clonotype was counted ten times or more. The gene calls are TRBV20-1 and TRBJ1-4; D call uncertain. CDR3 size: 14 residues. Germline values: CDR1 DFQATT, CDR2 SNEGSKA (reference sequence). Trimming took off 3 bases at V and 3 bases at J, with 11 bases between the two ends. The CDR3 sequence is CSASRGIANEKLFF. In DNA form, the CDR3 reads TGCAGTGCTAGTCGGGGAATAGCTAATGAAAAACTGTTTTTT.

CDR3 in amino acids: CATRGFTEAFF. CDR3 bases: TGTGCCACTAGGGGTTTTACTGAAGCTTTCTTT. V is TRBV6-5 and J is TRBJ1-1, with D maybe TRBD1 (5 bases). Germline V lookup: CDR1 MNHEY, CDR2 SVGAGI. The germline V and J ends were trimmed by 10 bases and 5 bases, with 11 bases remaining between them. The CDR3 is 11 amino acids.

This clonotype was found many times. V is TRBV20-1 and J is TRBJ1-5; D is unresolved. With 1 base removed from V and 9 bases from J, the gap between germline ends came to 19 bases. CDR3 length: 15 residues. CDR1 is DFQATT and CDR2 is SNEGSKA in the germline V gene (reference sequence). CDR3 sequence (DNA): TGCAGTGCTAGAGTGGTTCCGGCCCACCTCGGGCCCCAGCATTTT. This translates into CSARVVPAHLGPQHF.

The sample holds many counts of this clonotype. The chain carries TRBV10-2 and TRBJ1-2; 12 nucleotides align to TRBD1. This CDR3 has 15 residues. The junction had 4 bases not matched to a gene; V was cut back by 0 bases and J by 8 bases. Germline V lookup: CDR1 WSHSY, CDR2 SAAADI. DNA for the CDR3: TGCGCCAGCAGTGAGTCGGGACAGGGGGCGAGGGGCTACACCTTC. Protein product: CASSESGQGARGYTF.

With respect to this clonotype: A single base separates this from a much larger clone, so it may be a read error. This chain connects TRBV6-4 to TRBJ1-2; perhaps TRBD1 as D (6 bases). The CDR3 contains 16 residues. The V and J ends lost 6 bases and 2 bases respectively, with 19 bases between them. Per the germline V gene, CDR1 is MRHNA and CDR2 is SNTAGT. The DNA for the CDR3 is TGTGCCAGCAGCCAAGGGAGAGGGGGGGCGAACTATGGCTACACCTTC. It specifies CASSQGRGGANYGYTF.

The table lists this clonotype with a few counts. Just one base apart from a much larger clone, this may be a read error. The chain recombines TRBV11-2 with TRBJ2-5, with D unclear. In germline, CDR1 is SGHAT, CDR2 FQNNGV. The CDR3 loop spans 11 amino acids. CDR3 sequence: CASSLMETPYF. The CDR3 nucleotides are TGTGCCAGCAGCCTAATGGAGACCCCGTACTTC.

This clonotype showed up just a few times. This sequence joins TRBV28 and TRBJ1-5; perhaps TRBD1 as D (5 bases). Germline V gene sequence: CDR1 MDHEN, CDR2 SYDVKM. This CDR3 contains 16 residues. V was clipped by 3 bases and J by 3 bases, with 15 bases between them. CDR3 sequence reads: CASSFGTGTPNQPQHF. For the CDR3, the DNA is TGTGCCAGCAGTTTTGGCACGGGGACCCCCAATCAGCCCCAGCATTTT.

This clonotype appeared a single time. This is likely a read error, given that the CDR3 carries no conserved phenylalanine or tryptophan at its end. The chain is built from TRBV5-5 and TRBJ2-7; no firm D call. CDR3 length: 15 residues. Germline-derived CDR1 and CDR2 are SGHKS and YYEKEE (reference sequence). This chain's CDR3 is CASSLVGSVGYEQYA. CDR3 sequence (DNA): TGCGCCAGCAGCTTGGTAGGCAGTGTGGGGTACGAGCAGTACGCC.

The sample holds many counts of this clonotype. V and J are TRBV12-3 or TRBV12-4 and TRBJ2-1, with D unresolved. This CDR3 comprises 14 residues. V was pared by 5 bases and J by 7 bases, with 15 bases between. CDR3 sequence (DNA): TGTGCCAGCAGTCCTATCAGATTCGGTAATGAGCAGTTCTTC. Translating gives CASSPIRFGNEQFF.

This clonotype was found many times. The chain uses TRBV6-5 and TRBJ1-2; D is perhaps TRBD1 (5 bases). Germline lookup yields CDR1 MNHEY and CDR2 SVGAGI. CDR3 length: 15 amino acids. Trimming removed 5 bases at V and 2 bases at J, with 15 bases between. The CDR3 DNA reads as TGTGCCAGCAGTCCACGGGGGGGGGGAAACTATGGCTACACCTTC. Protein product: CASSPRGGGNYGYTF.

This clonotype was counted many times. A much larger clone differs by one base, so this may be a read error. CDR3 sequence: CSAPGGYSYTEQFF. The CDR3 DNA sequence: TGCAGTGCCCCAGGGGGCTACTCCTACACTGAGCAGTTCTTC. The chain carries TRBV20-1 and TRBJ2-1; 8 positions agree with TRBD1. Germline CDR1 reads DFQATT; CDR2 reads SNEGSKA (reference sequence). The CDR3 sequence is 14 residues long.

At least ten counts were recorded for this clonotype. The genes are TRBV6-1 and TRBJ1-2; D is possibly TRBD1 (6 bases). Germline CDR1 and CDR2: MNHNS and SASEGT. Trimming shortened V by 4 bases and J by 8 bases, and 20 bases separated the two germline ends. This CDR3 is 15 amino acids long. The chain's CDR3 is CASSGGGRGPIGYTF. As DNA, the CDR3 is TGTGCCAGCAGTGGAGGAGGCAGGGGCCCTATAGGCTACACCTTC.

This sequence joins TRBV6-4 and TRBJ2-1; 12 bases are a match to TRBD1. The V segment lost 5 bases and the J segment 8 bases; nucleotides outside the gene matches: 7. This CDR3 has 15 residues. Germline CDR1 is MRHNA and CDR2 is SNTAGT. The CDR3 DNA reads as TGTGCCAGCAGTCGGGCCGGGACAGGGGGCGATGAGCAGTTCTTC. It encodes CASSRAGTGGDEQFF.

The genes are TRBV6-5 and TRBJ2-7, with D uncertain. The V end lost 8 bases, the J end lost 3 bases, and 17 bases lay between the germline ends. The CDR3 totals 14 residues. Germline CDR1 is MNHEY and CDR2 is SVGAGI. The CDR3 DNA is TGTGCCAGCGGTCATAGGTCCCACGGCTACGAGCAGTACTTC. Translating gives CASGHRSHGYEQYF.

In the case of this clonotype: At one end, the junction sequence differs from germline, possibly due to a read error. J is TRBJ2-5 and V is TRBV15, with 7 nucleotides matching TRBD2. CDR1 and CDR2 (germline): LNHNV, YYDKDF (reference sequence). The CDR3 length is 14 residues. In DNA, the CDR3 is TGCGCCACCAGCAGAGGGCAGGGAGGGATCACCCAGTACTTC. Translated: CATSRGQGGITQYF.

This clonotype was seen only a few times. A single base separates this from a much larger clone, so it may be a read error. The rearrangement uses TRBV11-2 and TRBJ2-7; 8 bases match TRBD1. V was pared by 5 bases and J by 2 bases, with 5 bases of the junction left unmatched. Looked up from germline, CDR1 is SGHAT and CDR2 is FQNNGV. The CDR3 covers 14 residues. Here the CDR3 reads CASSKDRGPYEQYF. DNA for the CDR3: TGTGCCAGCAGCAAAGACAGGGGTCCCTACGAGCAGTACTTC. The variable domain in full, with the rest retrieved from reference TRBV11-2 and TRBJ2-7, is EAGVAQSPRYKIIEKRQSVAFWCNPISGHATLYWYQQILGQGPKLLIQFQNNGVVDDSQLPKDRFSAERLKGVDSTLKIQPAKLEDSAVYLCASSKDRGPYEQYFGPGTRLTVT.

This chain uses TRBV6-6 with TRBJ1-1; D is perhaps TRBD1 (6 bases). Germline values: CDR1 MNHNY, CDR2 SVGAGI (reference sequence). The CDR3 has 14 residues. The V end was cut by 5 bases, the J end by 8 bases, with 18 bases between. The CDR3 reads CASSPPGTSSEAFF. CDR3 bases: TGTGCCAGCAGTCCCCCCGGGACATCCTCCGAAGCTTTCTTT.

About this clonotype: A much larger clone lies one base from this, so it may be a read error. J is TRBJ2-7 and V is TRBV5-6, with D perhaps matching TRBD2 (5 bases). This CDR3 is built from 12 residues. Germline-derived CDR1 and CDR2 are SGHDT and YYEEEE. Trimming left V 0 bases short and J 6 bases short, with 7 bases between. The CDR3, as DNA: TGTGCCAGCAGCTTGGGACTATCCGAGCAGTACTTC. Its protein is CASSLGLSEQYF. Based on the CDR3 plus reference TRBV5-6 and TRBJ2-7, the full variable domain is DAGVTQSPTHLIKTRGQQVTLRCSPKSGHDTVSWYQQALGQGPQFIFQYYEEEERQRGNFPDRFSGHQFPNYSSELNVNALLLGDSALYLCASSLGLSEQYFGPGTRLTVT.

The chain employs TRBV7-2 and TRBJ2-3; TRBD2 matches 10 bases. CDR3 length equals 15 residues. V was clipped by 4 bases and J by 11 bases; unmatched bases: 12. CDR1 SGHTA and CDR2 FQGNSA come from the germline V gene. CDR3 loop: CASSSSSGGYNEQYF. The CDR3 nucleotides read TGTGCCAGCAGCTCTAGTAGCGGGGGGTACAATGAGCAGTATTTT.

This clonotype was seen repeatedly, ten times or more. The rearrangement links TRBV6-6 to TRBJ1-3; D is ambiguous. CDR3 length equals 15 residues. Trimming stripped 8 bases from V and 0 bases from J, with 14 bases between. Germline lookup yields CDR1 MNHNY and CDR2 SVGAGI (reference sequence). CDR3 loop: CASDARATSGNTIYF. DNA for the CDR3: TGTGCCAGCGACGCGAGGGCGACCTCTGGAAACACCATATATTTT.

This clonotype was observed at least ten times. This sequence joins TRBV9 and TRBJ2-3; 9 nucleotides match TRBD2. This CDR3 comprises 14 residues. Germline values: CDR1 SGDLS, CDR2 YYNGEE. With V trimmed by 6 bases and J by 0 bases, 2 bases remained unmatched. CDR3 residues: CASTLAGSTDTQYF. In nucleotides, the CDR3 is TGTGCCAGCACCCTAGCGGGGAGCACAGATACGCAGTATTTT.

This clonotype was counted at least ten times. This chain joins TRBV20-1 and TRBJ2-2; no reliable D call. CDR1 is DFQATT, CDR2 SNEGSKA, per germline (reference sequence). The germline V and J ends were trimmed by 6 bases and 5 bases, with 13 bases remaining between them. This CDR3 comprises 13 residues. CDR3 in DNA: TGCAGTGCCACCCTGGGTTTGACCGGGGAGCTGTTTTTT. Its translation: CSATLGLTGELFF.

This sequence joins TRBV20-1 and TRBJ1-5; D is perhaps TRBD1 (5 bases). Germline-derived CDR1 and CDR2 are DFQATT and SNEGSKA (reference sequence). Trimming took 6 bases from V and 3 from J, leaving 21 bases between them. The CDR3 is 16 amino acids. DNA for the CDR3: TGCAGTGCACGTTTGGGCGGGGGGAGGGCCAATCAGCCCCAGCATTTT. Protein product: CSARLGGGRANQPQHF.

This clonotype was seen repeatedly, ten times or more. The chain combines TRBV27 with TRBJ2-7; unclear D gene. Trimming stripped 5 bases from V and 3 bases from J, with 11 bases between. This CDR3 comprises 13 residues. Germline V gene lookup returns CDR1 MNHEY and CDR2 SMNVEV (reference sequence). In DNA, the CDR3 is TGTGCCAGCAGTCCTTCTTGGGGCTACGAGCAGTACTTC. This sequence encodes CASSPSWGYEQYF.